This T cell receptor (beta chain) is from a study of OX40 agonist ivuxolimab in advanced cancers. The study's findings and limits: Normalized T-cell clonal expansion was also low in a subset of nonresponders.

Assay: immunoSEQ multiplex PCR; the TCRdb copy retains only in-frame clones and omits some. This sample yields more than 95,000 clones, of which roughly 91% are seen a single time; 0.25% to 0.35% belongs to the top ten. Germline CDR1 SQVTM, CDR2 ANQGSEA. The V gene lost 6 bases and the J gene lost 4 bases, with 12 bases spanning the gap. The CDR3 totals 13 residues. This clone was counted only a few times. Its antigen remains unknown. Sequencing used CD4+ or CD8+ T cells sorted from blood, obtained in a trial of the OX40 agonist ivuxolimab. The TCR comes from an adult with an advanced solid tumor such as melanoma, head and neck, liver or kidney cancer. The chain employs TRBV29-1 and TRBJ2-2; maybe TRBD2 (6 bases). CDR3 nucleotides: TGCAGCGTAAGGGACTTTTTCACCGGGGAGCTGTTTTTT. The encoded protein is CSVRDFFTGELFF.